The 10 T cell receptor beta chains presented below share a single source sample, sequenced in a study of response to subunit inactivated influenza vaccine. TCRdb processed the RT-PCR reads anew with MiXCR; each CDR3 protein has one entry. The sample records 450,000 to 600,000 distinct CDR3 sequences, approximately 7.1% being singletons. Sequenced here: PBMCs from blood, sampled approximately 25 months after vaccination. These receptors were collected from a man aged 45-69 years who received an inactivated influenza vaccine.

This clonotype has only a few counts. The chain recombines TRBV20-1 with TRBJ2-7, with 8 bases lining up with TRBD2. CDR3 length equals 14 residues. V lost 1 base, J lost 1 base, and 3 bases stayed unmatched. CDR1 and CDR2 from the germline V gene are DFQATT and SNEGSKA (reference sequence). For the CDR3, the DNA is TGCAGTGCTAGAGTCGGGGGGGCTTCCTACGAGCAGTACTTC. Residues: CSARVGGASYEQYF.

The sample holds many counts of this clonotype. V gene TRBV5-1 combines with J gene TRBJ2-1, with 7 nucleotides matching TRBD1. The length of the CDR3 is 12 residues. Trimming removed 3 bases from V and 8 bases from J; junction bases left unmatched: 2. Per germline, CDR1 SGHRS and CDR2 YFSETQ. CDR3 bases: TGCGCCAGCAGCTACAGGGGAGATGAGCAGTTCTTC. It codes for CASSYRGDEQFF.

This clonotype was observed many times. V gene TRBV7-2 combines with J gene TRBJ2-2; D may be TRBD1 (6 bases). V was cut by 2 bases and J by 2 bases, with 9 bases left in between. Germline CDR1 is SGHTA and CDR2 is FQGNSA. The CDR3 spans 15 residues. The CDR3 is CASSLLGANTGELFF. Here the CDR3 DNA reads TGTGCCAGCAGCTTATTGGGGGCTAACACCGGGGAGCTGTTTTTT.

In this sample, this clonotype turned up a few times. V is TRBV6-6 and J is TRBJ2-7; D ambiguous. Trimming cost V 2 bases and J 2 bases, with 7 bases left between them. This CDR3 is built from 13 residues. Germline CDR1 reads MNHNY; CDR2 reads SVGAGI (reference sequence). The CDR3 coding sequence is TGTGCCAGCAGTTACCACGGAACCTACGAGCAGTACTTC. It codes for CASSYHGTYEQYF.

In this sample, this clonotype turned up many times. This chain joins TRBV9 and TRBJ2-3; 11 nucleotides line up with TRBD2. This CDR3 contains 13 residues. Per germline, CDR1 SGDLS and CDR2 YYNGEE. With 1 base clipped from V and 11 bases from J, the junction kept 3 bases outside the gene matches. CDR3 DNA: TGTGCCAGCAGCGTATCACTAGCGGGGGAGCAGTATTTT. This codes for CASSVSLAGEQYF.

This clonotype was counted only a few times. The rearrangement links TRBV28 to TRBJ1-2, with D perhaps matching TRBD1 (5 bases). The V gene's germline CDR1 is MDHEN and CDR2 SYDVKM. V was trimmed by 5 bases and J by 1 base, leaving 11 bases between them. The CDR3 spans 14 residues. Written as DNA, the CDR3 is TGTGCCAGCAGTGAGGGGATTATTAACTATGGCTACACCTTC. It specifies CASSEGIINYGYTF.

This clonotype was counted at least ten times. CDR3 loop: CASSSPRGGVRTGELFF. CDR3 nucleotides: TGTGCCAGCAGTTCACCCCGGGGAGGGGTCCGCACCGGGGAGCTGTTTTTT. V and J are TRBV27 and TRBJ2-2; TRBD2 matches at 7 bases. V gave up 4 bases and J gave up 4 bases; unmatched junction bases: 12. The CDR3 runs 17 residues. Germline loops: CDR1 MNHEY, CDR2 SMNVEV (reference sequence).

The sample holds many counts of this clonotype. The V and J genes are TRBV6-1 and TRBJ1-2; 8 bases align to TRBD1. The CDR3 is made up of 12 amino acids. CDR1 is MNHNS, CDR2 SASEGT, per germline. With V trimmed by 7 bases and J by 2 bases, 0 bases remained unmatched. Written as DNA, the CDR3 is TGTGCCAGCAACAGGGGGAACTATGGCTACACCTTC. As protein: CASNRGNYGYTF.

V and J are TRBV25-1 and TRBJ2-3; D is perhaps TRBD2 (6 bases). Trimming took off 6 bases at V and 2 bases at J, with 15 bases between the two ends. This CDR3 is built from 15 residues. The germline gives CDR1 MGHDK, CDR2 SYGVNS. CDR3 nucleotides: TGTGCCAGCAGCGCCGGGACTCAGCCCACAGATACGCAGTATTTT. Translating gives CASSAGTQPTDTQYF.

This clonotype occurred a few times. V and J are TRBV27 and TRBJ2-7; D is ambiguous. V gave up 4 bases and J gave up 3 bases, with 10 bases separating them. The V gene's germline CDR1 is MNHEY and CDR2 SMNVEV (reference sequence). The CDR3 is made up of 13 amino acids. The CDR3 loop is CASSYNAGYEQYF. The CDR3 DNA follows: TGTGCCAGCAGTTACAATGCTGGCTACGAGCAGTACTTC.